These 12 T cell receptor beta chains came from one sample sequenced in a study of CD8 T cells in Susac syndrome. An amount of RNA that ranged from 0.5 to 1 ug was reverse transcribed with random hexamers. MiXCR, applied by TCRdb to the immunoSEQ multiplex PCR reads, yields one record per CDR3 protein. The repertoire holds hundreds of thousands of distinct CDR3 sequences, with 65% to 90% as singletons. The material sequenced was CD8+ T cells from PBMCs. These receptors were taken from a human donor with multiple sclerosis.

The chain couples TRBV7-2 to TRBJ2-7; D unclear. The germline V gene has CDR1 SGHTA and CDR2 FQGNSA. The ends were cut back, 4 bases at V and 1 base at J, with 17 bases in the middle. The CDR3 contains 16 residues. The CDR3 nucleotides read TGTGCCAGCAGCTCTAGTGCCGGGCTCCCTTCCTACGAGCAGTACTTC. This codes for CASSSSAGLPSYEQYF.

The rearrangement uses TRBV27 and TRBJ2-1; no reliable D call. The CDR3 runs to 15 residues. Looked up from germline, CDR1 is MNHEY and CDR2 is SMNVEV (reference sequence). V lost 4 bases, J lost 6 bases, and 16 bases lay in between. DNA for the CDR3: TGTGCCAGCAGTTCCCACCCAGAGGTTCCCAATGAGCAGTTCTTC. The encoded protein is CASSSHPEVPNEQFF.

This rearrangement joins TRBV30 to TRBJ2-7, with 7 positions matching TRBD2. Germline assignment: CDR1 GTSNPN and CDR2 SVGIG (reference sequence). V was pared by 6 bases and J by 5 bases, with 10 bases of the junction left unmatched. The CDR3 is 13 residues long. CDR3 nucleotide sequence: TGTGCCTGCCTTCGGGGGGTCCGGGACGAGCAGTACTTC. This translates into CACLRGVRDEQYF. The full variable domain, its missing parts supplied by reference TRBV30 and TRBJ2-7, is SQTIHQWPATLVQPVGSPLSLECTVEGTSNPNLYWYRQAAGRGLQLLFYSVGIGQISSEVPQNLSASRPQDRQFILSSKKLLLSDSGFYLCACLRGVRDEQYFGPGTRLTVT.

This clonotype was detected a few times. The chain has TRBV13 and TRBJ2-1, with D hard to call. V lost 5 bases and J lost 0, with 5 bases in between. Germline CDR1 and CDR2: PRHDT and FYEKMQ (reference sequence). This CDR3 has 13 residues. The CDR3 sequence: CASSEFSYNEQFF. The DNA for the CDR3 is TGTGCCAGCAGCGAGTTCTCCTACAATGAGCAGTTCTTC. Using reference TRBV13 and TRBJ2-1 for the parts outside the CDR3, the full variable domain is AAGVIQSPRHLIKEKRETATLKCYPIPRHDTVYWYQQGPGQDPQFLISFYEKMQSDKGSIPDRFSAQQFSDYHSELNMSSLELGDSALYFCASSEFSYNEQFFGPGTRLTVL.

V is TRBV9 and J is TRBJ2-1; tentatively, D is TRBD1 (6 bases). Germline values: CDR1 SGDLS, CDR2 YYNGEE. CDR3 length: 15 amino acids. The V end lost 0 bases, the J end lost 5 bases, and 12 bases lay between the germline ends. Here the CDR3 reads CASSVVVQGHNEQFF. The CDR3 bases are TGTGCCAGCAGCGTAGTTGTACAGGGCCACAATGAGCAGTTCTTC. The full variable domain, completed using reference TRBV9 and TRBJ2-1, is DSGVTQTPKHLITATGQRVTLRCSPRSGDLSVYWYQQSLDQGLQFLIQYYNGEERAKGNILERFSAQQFPDLHSELNLSSLELGDSALYFCASSVVVQGHNEQFFGPGTRLTVL.

The CDR3 region is CSAPNPGLAVWEQFF. CDR3 coding DNA: TGCAGTGCTCCAAACCCTGGACTAGCCGTTTGGGAGCAGTTCTTC. The V gene is TRBV20-1, the J gene TRBJ2-1; 8 bases align to TRBD2. Germline lookup yields CDR1 DFQATT and CDR2 SNEGSKA (reference sequence). V lost 5 bases to trimming and J lost 10 bases; unmatched junction nucleotides: 16. The CDR3 has 15 amino acids.

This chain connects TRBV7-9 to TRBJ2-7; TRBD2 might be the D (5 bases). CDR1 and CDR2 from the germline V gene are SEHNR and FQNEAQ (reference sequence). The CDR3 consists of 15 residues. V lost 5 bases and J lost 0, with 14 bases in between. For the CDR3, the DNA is TGTGCCAGCAGCCCTAGTATCGGGATCTCCTACGAGCAGTACTTC. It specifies CASSPSIGISYEQYF.

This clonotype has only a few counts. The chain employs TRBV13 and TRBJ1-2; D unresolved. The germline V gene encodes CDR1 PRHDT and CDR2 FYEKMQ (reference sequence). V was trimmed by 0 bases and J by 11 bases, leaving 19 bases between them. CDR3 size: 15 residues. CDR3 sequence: CASSLGSRLDYGYTF. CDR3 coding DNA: TGTGCCAGCAGCTTAGGAAGCCGCCTCGACTACGGGTACACCTTC. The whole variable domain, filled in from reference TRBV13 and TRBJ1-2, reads AAGVIQSPRHLIKEKRETATLKCYPIPRHDTVYWYQQGPGQDPQFLISFYEKMQSDKGSIPDRFSAQQFSDYHSELNMSSLELGDSALYFCASSLGSRLDYGYTFGSGTRLTVV.

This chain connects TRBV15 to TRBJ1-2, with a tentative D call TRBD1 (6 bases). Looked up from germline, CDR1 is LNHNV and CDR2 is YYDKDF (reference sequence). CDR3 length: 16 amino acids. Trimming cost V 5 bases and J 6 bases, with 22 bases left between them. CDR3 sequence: CATSRDTASERDGYTF. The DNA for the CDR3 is TGTGCCACCAGCCGGGACACAGCCAGCGAGCGAGATGGCTACACCTTC.

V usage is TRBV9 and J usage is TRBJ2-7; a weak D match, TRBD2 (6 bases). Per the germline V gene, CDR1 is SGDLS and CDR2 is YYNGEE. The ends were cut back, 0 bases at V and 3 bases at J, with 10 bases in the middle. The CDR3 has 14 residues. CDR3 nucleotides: TGTGCCAGCAGCGTAGGGGCTAGCGACTACGAGCAGTACTTC. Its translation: CASSVGASDYEQYF.

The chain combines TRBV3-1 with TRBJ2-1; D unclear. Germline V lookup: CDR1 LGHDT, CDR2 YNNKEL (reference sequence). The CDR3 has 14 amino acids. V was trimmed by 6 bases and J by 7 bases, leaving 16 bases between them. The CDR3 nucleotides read TGTGCCAGCAGTCCATCGTACGGCAGGAATGAGCAGTTCTTC. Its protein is CASSPSYGRNEQFF.

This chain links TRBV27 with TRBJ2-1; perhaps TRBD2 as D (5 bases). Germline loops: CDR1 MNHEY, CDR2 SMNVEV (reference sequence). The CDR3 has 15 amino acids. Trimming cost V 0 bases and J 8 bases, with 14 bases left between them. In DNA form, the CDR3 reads TGTGCCAGCAGTTTATCAGGGCTAGCTCACTATGAGCAGTTCTTC. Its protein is CASSLSGLAHYEQFF.